The 22 T cell receptor beta chains listed next were all sequenced from one sample in a study of TIL therapy for anti-PD-1-resistant metastatic lung cancer (dated by TCRdb to the early 2020s). What the time point label conveys for this sample: pre-treatment sample, taken before nivolumab and TIL therapy. Baseline tumor samples were excised metastases, mostly pleural nodules or supraclavicular lymph nodes, from the same resection used to grow TIL. TCR beta CDR3 regions were amplified from genomic DNA with the immunoSEQ v3 hsTCRB kit using bias-controlled multiplex PCR. The immuneACCESS repertoire file appears here via TCRdb, limited to in-frame rearrangements. These files lack a portion of the clones; in checked studies, under half of the deficit traces to unresolved V genes, and the cause of the others is not known. For this sample the table gives 25,000 to 30,000 clones, of which about 63% were detected only once. The ten largest account for approximately 16% of the sample.

Sequences were derived from tumor tissue, sampled at baseline. These receptors originate from a woman between 25 and 80 years old with non-small cell lung cancer.

This clone was recorded a few times. This chain links TRBV18 with TRBJ1-1; perhaps TRBD1 as D (5 bases). This CDR3 has 13 residues. In germline, CDR1 is KGHSH, CDR2 LQKENI. V lost 0 bases and J 10 bases, leaving 12 bases between the germline ends. CDR3 amino acids: CASSPPGLSLAFF. DNA for the CDR3: TGTGCCAGCTCACCACCGGGACTTAGCTTAGCTTTCTTT.

Here the CDR3 reads CASLRSSGPGYNEQFF. The CDR3 bases are TGTGCCAGCCTGAGGTCTAGCGGGCCTGGATACAATGAGCAGTTCTTC. The chain is built from TRBV2 and TRBJ2-1; 8 bases align to TRBD2. In germline, CDR1 is SNHLY, CDR2 FYNNEI. The CDR3 has 16 amino acids. Trimming removed 8 bases from V and 4 bases from J; junction bases left unmatched: 13.

J is TRBJ1-1 and V is TRBV7-9, with D perhaps TRBD1 (5 bases). V lost 5 bases, J lost 1 base, and 14 bases lay in between. Germline values: CDR1 SEHNR, CDR2 FQNEAQ (reference sequence). The CDR3 sequence is 15 residues long. CDR3 sequence reads: CASSLHGGRNTEAFF. Here the CDR3 DNA reads TGTGCCAGCAGCCTACACGGGGGGAGGAACACTGAAGCTTTCTTT.

The DNA for the CDR3 is TGTGCCAGCAGCGTAGTCCGGGAGGGGGAGACCCAGTACTTC. It translates to CASSVVREGETQYF. The chain couples TRBV9 to TRBJ2-5, with 8 bases fitting TRBD2. After removal of 0 bases from V and 5 bases from J, the junction contained 3 bases not matched to a gene. This CDR3 spans 14 amino acids. Germline V gives CDR1 SGDLS, CDR2 YYNGEE.

The table lists this clone with many counts. The genes are TRBV19 and TRBJ2-7, with TRBD1 as a possible D gene (6 bases). Germline CDR1 and CDR2: LNHDA and SQIVND (reference sequence). The length of the CDR3 is 15 residues. Trimming pared 2 bases from V and 3 bases from J, leaving 14 bases between. The CDR3: CASSISDSVFYEQYF. CDR3 in DNA: TGTGCCAGTAGTATATCGGACAGCGTCTTCTACGAGCAGTACTTC.

The chain recombines TRBV7-9 with TRBJ2-1, with D possibly TRBD2 on 5 matching bases. Trimming took 1 base from V and 12 from J, leaving 10 bases between them. From germline, CDR1 is SEHNR and CDR2 FQNEAQ (reference sequence). This CDR3 is 12 amino acids long. Written as DNA, the CDR3 is TGTGCCAGCAGCTTAGTAGGCGGGCGGCAGTTCTTC. As protein: CASSLVGGRQFF. The full variable domain, completed using reference TRBV7-9 and TRBJ2-1, is DTGVSQNPRHKITKRGQNVTFRCDPISEHNRLYWYRQTLGQGPEFLTYFQNEAQLEKSRLLSDRFSAERPKGSFSTLEIQRTEQGDSAMYLCASSLVGGRQFFGPGTRLTVL.

J is TRBJ2-1 and V is TRBV6-6, with unresolved D. Germline V gene sequence: CDR1 MNHNY, CDR2 SVGAGI (reference sequence). The CDR3 consists of 14 residues. V was clipped by 0 bases and J by 9 bases, with 12 bases between them. For the CDR3, the DNA is TGTGCCAGCAGTTACTCGAAGGGCTTAGGTGAGCAGTTCTTC. Encoded protein: CASSYSKGLGEQFF.

This sequence joins TRBV19 and TRBJ2-4; 8 bases match TRBD1. After removal of 5 bases from V and 3 bases from J, the junction contained 3 bases not matched to a gene. From germline, CDR1 is LNHDA and CDR2 SQIVND (reference sequence). This CDR3 region has 14 residues. CDR3 DNA: TGTGCCAGTAGTGCTACAGGGGGCAAAAACATTCAGTACTTC. Translation gives CASSATGGKNIQYF.

The chain uses TRBV19 and TRBJ2-7, with TRBD2 matching over 9 bases. V lost 5 bases, J lost 2 bases, and 1 base stayed unmatched. CDR3 length: 13 residues. The V gene's germline CDR1 is LNHDA and CDR2 SQIVND (reference sequence). In DNA form, the CDR3 reads TGTGCCAGTAGTTTAGCGGGAGCCTACGAGCAGTACTTC. It codes for CASSLAGAYEQYF.

The chain is built from TRBV7-2 and TRBJ2-2; D remains ambiguous. V was clipped by 1 base and J by 7 bases, with 25 bases between them. The V gene's germline CDR1 is SGHTA and CDR2 FQGNSA. This CDR3 is 19 amino acids long. CDR3: CASSLVVMGGPSPGGELFF. CDR3 DNA sequence: TGTGCCAGCAGCTTAGTAGTCATGGGTGGGCCGTCCCCTGGCGGGGAGCTGTTTTTT.

The chain recombines TRBV4-2 with TRBJ1-1, with TRBD1 matching over 8 bases. The germline CDR1 and CDR2 sequences are LGHNA and YNFKEQ. The CDR3 runs to 16 residues. J was trimmed by 4 bases and V by 2 bases; bases with no gene match: 9. The CDR3 reads CASSQQPQGDGTEAFF. In DNA, the CDR3 is TGTGCCAGCAGCCAACAACCACAGGGGGACGGCACTGAAGCTTTCTTT.

V gene TRBV6-4 combines with J gene TRBJ1-1; D unclear. Trimming left V 5 bases short and J 4 bases short, with 17 bases between. Per the germline V gene, CDR1 is MRHNA and CDR2 is SNTAGT. CDR3 length: 15 residues. The DNA of the CDR3 is TGTGCCAGCAGTTACTTAAGGTCTCCGCCCACTGAAGCTTTCTTT. This codes for CASSYLRSPPTEAFF.

The table lists this clone with a few counts. The CDR3 bases are TGTGCCAGCGGAACAGGGGACCATCAGCCCCAGCATTTT. Its translation is CASGTGDHQPQHF. The chain is built from TRBV2 and TRBJ1-5; 7 bases align to TRBD1. Germline V gives CDR1 SNHLY, CDR2 FYNNEI. The length of the CDR3 is 13 residues. J gave up 5 bases and V 8 bases, and 6 bases lay outside the gene matches. Full variable domain (remainder filled in from reference TRBV2 and TRBJ1-5): EPEVTQTPSHQVTQMGQEVILRCVPISNHLYFYWYRQILGQKVEFLVSFYNNEISEKSEIFDDQFSVERPDGSNFTLKIRSTKLEDSAMYFCASGTGDHQPQHFGDGTRLSIL.

The V call is TRBV19, the J call TRBJ1-2; TRBD1 matches 10 bases. The CDR3 contains 16 residues. Trimming removed 6 bases from V and 4 bases from J; junction bases left unmatched: 11. Germline loops: CDR1 LNHDA, CDR2 SQIVND (reference sequence). CDR3 region: CASRPAGQGPTYGYTF. DNA of the CDR3: TGTGCCAGTAGACCCGCGGGACAGGGGCCTACCTATGGCTACACCTTC.

The V call is TRBV29-1, the J call TRBJ2-3; TRBD1 matches 10 bases. The J segment lost 3 bases and the V segment lost 5 bases, leaving 2 bases of the junction unmatched. The CDR3 extends over 13 amino acids. CDR1 is SQVTM, CDR2 ANQGSEA, per germline. In DNA form, the CDR3 reads TGCAGCGTTAGGACAGGGGGAACAGATACGCAGTATTTT. Translated: CSVRTGGTDTQYF.

The chain uses TRBV7-2 and TRBJ2-6; 7 bases map to TRBD1. CDR3 size: 15 residues. Per germline, CDR1 SGHTA and CDR2 FQGNSA. The junction had 7 bases not matched to a gene; V was cut back by 5 bases and J by 6 bases. The CDR3 loop is CASSPFQGEANVLTF. CDR3 sequence (DNA): TGTGCCAGCAGCCCCTTTCAGGGGGAGGCCAACGTCCTGACTTTC.

This sequence joins TRBV7-9 and TRBJ1-5; D gene uncertain. The CDR3 is 13 amino acids. Trimming took 6 bases from V and 6 from J, leaving 12 bases between them. CDR1 is SEHNR, CDR2 FQNEAQ, per germline (reference sequence). The DNA for the CDR3 is TGTGCCAGCAGTCCGGGAAGTCTTCAGCCCCAGCATTTT. Encoded protein: CASSPGSLQPQHF.

The chain is built from TRBV5-1 and TRBJ2-7; 10 bases match TRBD1. This CDR3 spans 16 amino acids. With 4 bases clipped from V and 1 base from J, the junction kept 8 bases outside the gene matches. Germline CDR1 is SGHRS and CDR2 is YFSETQ. The CDR3 coding sequence is TGCGCCAGCAGCCCGGCTCCGGGACAGGGGTCCTACGAGCAGTACTTC. Its protein is CASSPAPGQGSYEQYF.

J is TRBJ2-7 and V is TRBV6-5; tentatively, D is TRBD1 (5 bases). Trimming took off 2 bases at V and 5 bases at J, with 10 bases between the two ends. CDR1 and CDR2 from the germline V gene are MNHEY and SVGAGI. The CDR3 runs to 13 residues. The CDR3 DNA is TGTGCCAGCAGTTACCTCCAGGGCCACGAGCAGTACTTC. It yields the protein CASSYLQGHEQYF.

The chain joins TRBV5-4 to TRBJ2-5; D may be TRBD1 (5 bases). Germline values: CDR1 SGHNT, CDR2 YYREEE (reference sequence). V was shortened by 1 base and J by 4 bases, with 8 bases between the two germline ends. The CDR3 is 13 residues long. CDR3 in DNA: TGTGCCAGCAGCTTGAGACAGCGAGAGACCCAGTACTTC. Translation: CASSLRQRETQYF.

The chain couples TRBV15 to TRBJ1-4; D is unclear. CDR1 LNHNV and CDR2 YYDKDF come from the germline V gene (reference sequence). This CDR3 comprises 12 residues. V gave up 0 bases and J gave up 6 bases, with 2 bases separating them. The CDR3 protein is CATSREDEKLFF. CDR3 bases: TGTGCCACCAGCAGAGAAGATGAAAAACTGTTTTTT. The full variable domain, rest sourced from reference TRBV15 and TRBJ1-4, is DAMVIQNPRYQVTQFGKPVTLSCSQTLNHNVMYWYQQKSSQAPKLLFHYYDKDFNNEADTPDNFQSRRPNTSFCFLDIRSPGLGDTAMYLCATSREDEKLFFGSGTQLSVL.

J is TRBJ2-1 and V is TRBV10-2, with 11 bases fitting TRBD2. The CDR3 is 14 residues long. V lost 2 bases to trimming and J lost 8 bases; unmatched junction nucleotides: 2. Germline lookup yields CDR1 WSHSY and CDR2 SAAADI. CDR3 amino acids: CASSETSGSYEQFF. The CDR3 bases are TGCGCCAGCAGTGAGACTAGCGGGAGCTATGAGCAGTTCTTC.